The 28 T cell receptor beta chains presented below share a single source sample, sequenced in a study of blood T cell repertoires in COVID-19. TCRdb's table, derived via immunoSEQ multiplex PCR, lists solely in-frame clones and lacks some. The sample contains about 63,000 clones, approximately 85% of which appear only once. The sample was peripheral blood. The source is a human donor in a cohort sampled during active COVID-19.

CDR3 in DNA: TGTGCCAGCAGCAGGAAGGCGGCTCGGGGCTACGAGCAGTACTTC. Translating it yields CASSRKAARGYEQYF. The gene calls are TRBV5-8 and TRBJ2-7, with D possibly TRBD2 on 5 matching bases. Germline loops: CDR1 SGHTS, CDR2 YDEGEE. The CDR3 has 15 residues. V gave up 4 bases and J gave up 3 bases, with 17 bases separating them.

The chain joins TRBV12-3 or TRBV12-4 to TRBJ2-5; the match to TRBD1 covers 8 bases. This CDR3 has 13 residues. The ends lost 3 bases at V and 5 bases at J; junction bases unmatched: 2. The CDR3, as DNA: TGTGCCAGCAGTTTCTACAGGGGGGAGACCCAGTACTTC. This gives the protein CASSFYRGETQYF.

The rearrangement joins TRBV7-6 to TRBJ2-7; 10 nucleotides align to TRBD2. Germline V gives CDR1 SGHVS, CDR2 FNYEAQ. This CDR3 has 17 amino acids. With V trimmed by 5 bases and J by 1 base, 11 bases remained unmatched. The CDR3 protein is CASSLSGTSAGSYEQYF. For the CDR3, the DNA is TGTGCCAGCAGCCTAAGTGGGACTAGCGCCGGGTCCTACGAGCAGTACTTC.

CDR3 in amino acids: CASQGRAHYEQYF. In DNA, the CDR3 is TGTGCCAGCCAGGGGAGAGCCCACTACGAGCAGTACTTC. The rearrangement joins TRBV2 to TRBJ2-7; possibly TRBD1 for D (6 bases). V gave up 8 bases and J gave up 3 bases, with 14 bases separating them. The CDR3 has 13 amino acids. Germline V gene lookup returns CDR1 SNHLY and CDR2 FYNNEI. The whole variable domain, filled in from reference TRBV2 and TRBJ2-7, reads EPEVTQTPSHQVTQMGQEVILRCVPISNHLYFYWYRQILGQKVEFLVSFYNNEISEKSEIFDDQFSVERPDGSNFTLKIRSTKLEDSAMYFCASQGRAHYEQYFGPGTRLTVT.

This chain links TRBV7-2 with TRBJ1-1; D is possibly TRBD1 (5 bases). The ends were cut back, 5 bases at V and 0 bases at J, with 13 bases in the middle. CDR1 is SGHTA and CDR2 is FQGNSA in the germline V gene. The CDR3 covers 15 residues. CDR3 amino acids: CASSHVSGMNTEAFF. The CDR3 DNA follows: TGTGCCAGCAGCCATGTCTCAGGGATGAACACTGAAGCTTTCTTT. Full variable domain (missing parts from reference TRBV7-2 and TRBJ1-1): GAGVSQSPSNKVTEKGKDVELRCDPISGHTALYWYRQSLGQGLEFLIYFQGNSAPDKSGLPSDRFSAERTGGSVSTLTIQRTQQEDSAVYLCASSHVSGMNTEAFFGQGTRLTVV.

The J gene is TRBJ2-1, the V gene TRBV6-6; no firm D call. There are 14 residues in the CDR3. In germline, CDR1 is MNHNY, CDR2 SVGAGI (reference sequence). The V gene lost 3 bases and the J gene lost 3 bases, with 9 bases spanning the gap. The CDR3 DNA reads as TGTGCCAGCAGTTATGGAACAGTCTACAATGAGCAGTTCTTC. Its translation is CASSYGTVYNEQFF.

The chain combines TRBV21-1 with TRBJ2-1; TRBD2 was called by the table and not checked on the DNA. TRBV21-1 is listed as a pseudogene. This CDR3 comprises 16 residues. Here the CDR3 reads CASSKVWRGVGNEQFF. In nucleotides, the CDR3 is TGTGCCAGCAGCAAAGTATGGCGGGGCGTGGGGAATGAGCAGTTCTTC.

V is TRBV7-2 and J is TRBJ2-1; no clear D. Germline CDR1 is SGHTA and CDR2 is FQGNSA. This CDR3 is built from 16 residues. V was pared by 3 bases and J by 0 bases, with 12 bases between. The CDR3 sequence: CASSLVAPSSYNEQFF. The CDR3, as DNA: TGTGCCAGCAGCTTGGTAGCTCCCAGCTCCTACAATGAGCAGTTCTTC.

This chain connects TRBV5-1 to TRBJ2-3; D is undetermined. This CDR3 comprises 15 residues. Trimming removed 1 base from V and 0 bases from J, with 9 bases in between. Looked up from germline, CDR1 is SGHRS and CDR2 is YFSETQ. CDR3 DNA sequence: TGCGCCAGCAGCTTGCGCGGCACTAGCACAGATACGCAGTATTTT. Encoded protein: CASSLRGTSTDTQYF.

This chain links TRBV14 with TRBJ1-4; 9 bases align to TRBD1. The CDR3 is 17 residues long. Trimming took 1 base from V and 4 from J; bases not matched to a gene: 7. Per germline, CDR1 SGHDN and CDR2 FVKESK. The CDR3 reads CASSQGNRGRGNEKLFF. CDR3 DNA sequence: TGTGCCAGCAGCCAAGGAAACAGGGGGCGCGGTAATGAAAAACTGTTTTTT.

V gene TRBV7-2 combines with J gene TRBJ2-5; TRBD2 matches 7 bases. This CDR3 comprises 15 residues. Germline assignment: CDR1 SGHTA and CDR2 FQGNSA. Trimming cost V 5 bases and J 2 bases; bases outside gene matches: 8. The CDR3 DNA reads as TGTGCCAGCAGCCCCAGCGGGGCTTTGCAAGAGACCCAGTACTTC. Translation gives CASSPSGALQETQYF.

This clone was counted once. CDR3 amino acids: CASSLGGGKGYTF. CDR3 nucleotide sequence: TGTGCCAGCAGCTTGGGAGGGGGCAAAGGCTACACCTTC. The genes are TRBV5-4 and TRBJ1-2; 7 nucleotides align to TRBD1. The CDR3 is made up of 13 amino acids. Unmatched junction bases numbered 4, after V lost 0 bases and J lost 8 bases. Germline V gives CDR1 SGHNT, CDR2 YYREEE (reference sequence).

This chain joins TRBV5-6 and TRBJ1-4; no clear D gene. Germline CDR1 reads SGHDT; CDR2 reads YYEEEE. The CDR3 totals 12 residues. V lost 3 bases and J lost 5, with 5 bases in between. The CDR3 DNA reads as TGTGCCAGCAGCTCGGTCAATGAAAAACTGTTTTTT. Encoded protein: CASSSVNEKLFF.

J is TRBJ2-1 and V is TRBV2, with 9 bases lining up with TRBD2. V lost 0 bases and J lost 7; bases outside the gene matches: 7. From germline, CDR1 is SNHLY and CDR2 FYNNEI. The length of the CDR3 is 16 residues. Here the CDR3 DNA reads TGTGCCAGCAGTGAAGCGCTTCTAGCGGGAAGGAATGAGCAGTTCTTC. Its protein is CASSEALLAGRNEQFF. The full variable domain, in which reference TRBV2 and TRBJ2-1 provide the parts outside the CDR3, is EPEVTQTPSHQVTQMGQEVILRCVPISNHLYFYWYRQILGQKVEFLVSFYNNEISEKSEIFDDQFSVERPDGSNFTLKIRSTKLEDSAMYFCASSEALLAGRNEQFFGPGTRLTVL.

This chain links TRBV18 with TRBJ2-7; a weak D match, TRBD1 (5 bases). The CDR3 is 14 residues long. Trimming shortened V by 3 bases and J by 6 bases, and 15 bases separated the two germline ends. Germline lookup yields CDR1 KGHSH and CDR2 LQKENI. CDR3 loop: CASSPITQGGEQYF. For the CDR3, the DNA is TGTGCCAGCTCACCCATTACCCAGGGTGGCGAGCAGTACTTC.

This clone was recorded only once. The chain has TRBV5-1 and TRBJ2-5, with D possibly TRBD1 on 6 matching bases. Looked up from germline, CDR1 is SGHRS and CDR2 is YFSETQ. The CDR3 length is 13 residues. V lost 6 bases and J lost 4, with 13 bases in between. The CDR3 nucleotides read TGCGCCAGCAAAACCGACAGGATAGAGACCCAGTACTTC. This sequence encodes CASKTDRIETQYF.

The chain combines TRBV28 with TRBJ2-1; 13 nucleotides agree with TRBD2. The V segment lost 6 bases and the J segment 6 bases; nucleotides outside the gene matches: 5. The CDR3 is 15 residues long. The V gene's germline CDR1 is MDHEN and CDR2 SYDVKM. Here the CDR3 DNA reads TGTGCCAGCAGCCCCGGACTAGCGGGAGTCAATGAGCAGTTCTTC. This sequence encodes CASSPGLAGVNEQFF.

The chain recombines TRBV14 with TRBJ2-7; D remains unclear. Per the germline V gene, CDR1 is SGHDN and CDR2 is FVKESK. V lost 1 base, J lost 9 bases, and 10 bases lay in between. The CDR3 spans 12 residues. The CDR3 nucleotides are TGTGCCAGCAGCCAAGTAAATAGTGGGCAGTACTTC. Its protein product is CASSQVNSGQYF. The full variable domain, in which reference TRBV14 and TRBJ2-7 provide the parts outside the CDR3, is EAGVTQFPSHSVIEKGQTVTLRCDPISGHDNLYWYRRVMGKEIKFLLHFVKESKQDESGMPNNRFLAERTGGTYSTLKVQPAELEDSGVYFCASSQVNSGQYFGPGTRLTVT.

The chain uses TRBV2 and TRBJ1-4; D unclear. The CDR3 runs to 13 residues. V lost 6 bases to trimming and J lost 3 bases, with 8 bases between them. Germline assignment: CDR1 SNHLY and CDR2 FYNNEI. The CDR3 here is CASSQAPNEKLFF. For the CDR3, the DNA is TGTGCCAGCAGCCAGGCACCTAATGAAAAACTGTTTTTT.

V and J are TRBV28 and TRBJ1-5; 8 bases are a match to TRBD1. This CDR3 is 14 amino acids long. V lost 6 bases and J lost 4; bases outside the gene matches: 5. The germline V gene has CDR1 MDHEN and CDR2 SYDVKM. CDR3 nucleotide sequence: TGTGCCAGCAGCAATCGACAGGGGAATCAGCCCCAGCATTTT. Protein sequence: CASSNRQGNQPQHF.

This clone was seen a single time. The chain links TRBV2 to TRBJ2-3; the match to TRBD1 covers 12 bases. The CDR3 extends over 15 amino acids. The germline V gene has CDR1 SNHLY and CDR2 FYNNEI. V shed 8 bases and J 4 bases; nucleotides not matched to a gene: 7. CDR3 nucleotides: TGTGCCAGCCGGGACAGGGGGCGAATCCCAGATACGCAGTATTTT. It is translated as CASRDRGRIPDTQYF.

This chain joins TRBV4-1 and TRBJ2-5; D is ambiguous. V dropped 1 base and J dropped 2 bases, with 8 bases sitting between them. The CDR3 is 14 amino acids. Germline V gene lookup returns CDR1 MGHRA and CDR2 YSYEKL. CDR3 region: CASSQVSLQETQYF. DNA for the CDR3: TGCGCCAGCAGCCAAGTGTCCCTTCAAGAGACCCAGTACTTC.

This chain links TRBV19 with TRBJ1-2, with 7 bases aligning to TRBD1. The V gene end was trimmed by 9 bases and the J gene end by 4 bases; junction bases not matched to a gene: 11. CDR1 LNHDA and CDR2 SQIVND come from the germline V gene (reference sequence). This CDR3 spans 14 amino acids. This CDR3 reads CASLSGQSFYGYTF. CDR3 in DNA: TGTGCCAGCCTATCGGGACAGTCCTTCTATGGCTACACCTTC.

The chain uses TRBV12-3 or TRBV12-4 and TRBJ1-2; D remains unclear. This CDR3 has 11 residues. V gave up 6 bases and J gave up 2 bases, with 4 bases separating them. This chain's CDR3 is CASSTNYGYTF. As DNA, the CDR3 is TGTGCCAGCAGCACAAACTATGGCTACACCTTC.

In DNA, the CDR3 is TGTGCCTGGAGGAAGGGGGCTCAGCCCCAGCATTTT. It is translated as CAWRKGAQPQHF. V gene TRBV30 combines with J gene TRBJ1-5; 7 nucleotides line up with TRBD1. CDR1 GTSNPN and CDR2 SVGIG come from the germline V gene (reference sequence). J was trimmed by 6 bases and V by 3 bases; bases with no gene match: 2. The CDR3 consists of 12 residues.

This chain joins TRBV5-4 and TRBJ2-5, with TRBD2 identical over 10 bases. From germline, CDR1 is SGHNT and CDR2 YYREEE (reference sequence). CDR3 length: 14 amino acids. The V gene end was trimmed by 1 base and the J gene end by 3 bases; junction bases not matched to a gene: 0. CDR3 DNA sequence: TGTGCCAGCAGCTTGAGCGGGGGGGAAGAGACCCAGTACTTC. This sequence encodes CASSLSGGEETQYF.

The rearrangement uses TRBV19 and TRBJ1-5; D ambiguous. Germline V CDR1 and CDR2: LNHDA, SQIVND (reference sequence). The CDR3 consists of 13 residues. V was trimmed by 5 bases and J by 2 bases, leaving 7 bases between them. CDR3 sequence: CASSLLGNQPQHF. The DNA for the CDR3 is TGTGCCAGTAGTCTCCTTGGCAATCAGCCCCAGCATTTT.

The V gene is TRBV27, the J gene TRBJ2-7, with no clear D. This CDR3 comprises 14 residues. Germline assignment: CDR1 MNHEY and CDR2 SMNVEV (reference sequence). The germline V and J ends were trimmed by 0 bases and 5 bases, with 11 bases remaining between them. In DNA form, the CDR3 reads TGTGCCAGCAGTTTATCCTATGTAAACCACGAGCAGTACTTC. Amino acid sequence: CASSLSYVNHEQYF.